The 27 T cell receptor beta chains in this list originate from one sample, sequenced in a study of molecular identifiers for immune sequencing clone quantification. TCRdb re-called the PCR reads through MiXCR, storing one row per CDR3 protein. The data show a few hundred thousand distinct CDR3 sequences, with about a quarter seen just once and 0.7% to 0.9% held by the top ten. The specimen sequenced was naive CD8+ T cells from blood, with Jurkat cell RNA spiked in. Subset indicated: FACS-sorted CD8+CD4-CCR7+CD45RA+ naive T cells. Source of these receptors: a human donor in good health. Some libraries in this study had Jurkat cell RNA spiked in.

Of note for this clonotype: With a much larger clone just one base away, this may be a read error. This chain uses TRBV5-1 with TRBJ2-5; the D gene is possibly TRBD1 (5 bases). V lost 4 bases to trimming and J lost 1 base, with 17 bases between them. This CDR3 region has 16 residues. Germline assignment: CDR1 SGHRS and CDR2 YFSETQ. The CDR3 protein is CASSGYKGLGQETQYF. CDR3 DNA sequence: TGCGCCAGCAGCGGATACAAGGGGCTAGGCCAAGAGACCCAGTACTTC.

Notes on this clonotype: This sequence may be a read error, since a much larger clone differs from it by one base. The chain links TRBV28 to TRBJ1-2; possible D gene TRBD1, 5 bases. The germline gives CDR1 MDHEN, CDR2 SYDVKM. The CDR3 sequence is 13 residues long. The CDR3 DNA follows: TGTGCCAGCAGTCCCGGAGGGACGGATGGCTTCACCTTC. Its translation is CASSPGGTDGFTF.

CDR3 in DNA: TGTGCCAGCAGCCCCCAGCCGGAGTTGGCGGGAGCTTTTTACGAGCAGTACTTC. This codes for CASSPQPELAGAFYEQYF. V is TRBV7-6 and J is TRBJ2-7, with 7 bases fitting TRBD2. Trimming took 5 bases from V and 4 from J; bases not matched to a gene: 20. The CDR3 spans 18 residues. From germline, CDR1 is SGHVS and CDR2 FNYEAQ.

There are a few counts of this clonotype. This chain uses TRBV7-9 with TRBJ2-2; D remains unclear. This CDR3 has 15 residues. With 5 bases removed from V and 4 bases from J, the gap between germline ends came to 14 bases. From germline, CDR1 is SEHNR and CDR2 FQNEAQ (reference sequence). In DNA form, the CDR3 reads TGTGCCAGCAGCCCGAGTGGGGTCGGCACCGGGGAGCTGTTTTTT. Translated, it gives CASSPSGVGTGELFF.

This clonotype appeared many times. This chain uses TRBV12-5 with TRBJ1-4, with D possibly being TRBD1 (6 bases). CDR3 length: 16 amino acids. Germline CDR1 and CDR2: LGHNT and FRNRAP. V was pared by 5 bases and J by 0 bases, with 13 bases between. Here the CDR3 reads CASGRPDSPTNEKLFF. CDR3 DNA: TGTGCTAGTGGTCGGCCGGACAGCCCAACTAATGAAAAACTGTTTTTT. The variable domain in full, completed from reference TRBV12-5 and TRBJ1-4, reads DARVTQTPRHKVTEMGQEVTMRCQPILGHNTVFWYRQTMMQGLELLAYFRNRAPLDDSGMPKDRFSAEMPDATLATLKIQPSEPRDSAVYFCASGRPDSPTNEKLFFGSGTQLSVL.

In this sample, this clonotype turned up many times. CDR3 bases: TGTGCCAGCAGCAGCGGGACAGGGGAACACCAATTGGGGACCGGGGAGCTGTTTTTT. Translation gives CASSSGTGEHQLGTGELFF. This rearrangement joins TRBV4-2 to TRBJ2-2, with 10 bases lining up with TRBD1. The germline gives CDR1 LGHNA, CDR2 YNFKEQ. This CDR3 comprises 19 residues. V lost 5 bases, J lost 5 bases, and 17 bases stayed unmatched.

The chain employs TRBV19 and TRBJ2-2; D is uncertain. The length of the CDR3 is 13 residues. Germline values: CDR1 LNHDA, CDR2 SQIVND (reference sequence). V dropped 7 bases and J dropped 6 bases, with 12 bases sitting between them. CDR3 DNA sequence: TGTGCCAGTACCTTAGGTGGGGCCGGGGAGCTGTTTTTT. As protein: CASTLGGAGELFF.

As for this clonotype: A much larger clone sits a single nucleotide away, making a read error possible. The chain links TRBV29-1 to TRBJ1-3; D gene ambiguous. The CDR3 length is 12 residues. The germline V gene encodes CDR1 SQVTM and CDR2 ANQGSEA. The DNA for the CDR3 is TGCAGCGGAGAGGTAACTGGAAACACCATGTATTTT. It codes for CSGEVTGNTMYF.

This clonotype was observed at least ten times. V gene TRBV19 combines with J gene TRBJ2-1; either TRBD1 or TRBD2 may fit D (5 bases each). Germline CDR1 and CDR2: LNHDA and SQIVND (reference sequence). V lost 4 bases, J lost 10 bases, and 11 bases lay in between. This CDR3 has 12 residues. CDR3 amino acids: CASSKVWGEQFF. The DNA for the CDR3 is TGTGCCAGTAGTAAAGTCTGGGGGGAGCAGTTCTTC.

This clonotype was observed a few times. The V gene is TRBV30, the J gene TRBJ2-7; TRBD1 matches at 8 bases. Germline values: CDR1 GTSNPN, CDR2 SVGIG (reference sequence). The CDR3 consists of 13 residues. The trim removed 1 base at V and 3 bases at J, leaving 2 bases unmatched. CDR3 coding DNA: TGTGCCTGGAGTGCAGACAGGGGCTACGAGCAGTACTTC. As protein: CAWSADRGYEQYF.

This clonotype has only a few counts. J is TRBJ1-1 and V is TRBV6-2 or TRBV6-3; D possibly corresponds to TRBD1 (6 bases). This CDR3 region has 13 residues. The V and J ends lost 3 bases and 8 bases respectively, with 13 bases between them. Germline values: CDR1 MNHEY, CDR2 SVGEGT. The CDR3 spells CASSYLGGPEAFF. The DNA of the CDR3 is TGTGCCAGCAGTTATCTTGGGGGCCCGGAAGCTTTCTTT.

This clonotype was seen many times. The CDR3: CASSLTGTYEQYF. The CDR3 region has the DNA TGCGCCAGCAGCTTGACAGGGACCTACGAGCAGTACTTC. The V gene is TRBV4-1, the J gene TRBJ2-7; TRBD1 aligns across 7 bases. Germline CDR1 and CDR2: MGHRA and YSYEKL. J lost 2 bases, V lost 5 bases, and 3 bases had no gene match. This CDR3 has 13 amino acids.

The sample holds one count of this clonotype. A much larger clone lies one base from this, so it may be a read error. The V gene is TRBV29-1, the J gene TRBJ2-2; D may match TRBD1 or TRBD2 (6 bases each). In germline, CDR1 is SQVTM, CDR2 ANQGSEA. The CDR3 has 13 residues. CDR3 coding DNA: TGCAGCGTCGAACAGGGAAACACCGGGGGGCTGTTTTTT. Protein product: CSVEQGNTGGLFF.

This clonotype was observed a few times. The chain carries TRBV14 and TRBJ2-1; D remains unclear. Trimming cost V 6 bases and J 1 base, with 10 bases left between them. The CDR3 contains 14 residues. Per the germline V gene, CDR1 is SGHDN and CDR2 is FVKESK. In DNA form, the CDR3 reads TGTGCCAGCAGTAGTGAATTTTCCTACAATGAGCAGTTCTTC. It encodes CASSSEFSYNEQFF.

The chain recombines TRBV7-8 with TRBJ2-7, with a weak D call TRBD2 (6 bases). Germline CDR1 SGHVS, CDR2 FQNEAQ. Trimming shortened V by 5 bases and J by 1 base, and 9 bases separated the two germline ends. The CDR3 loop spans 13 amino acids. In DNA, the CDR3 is TGTGCCAGCAGCGGGGGGAAATCCTACGAGCAGTACTTC. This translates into CASSGGKSYEQYF. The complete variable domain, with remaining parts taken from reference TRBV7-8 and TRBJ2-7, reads GAGVSQSPRYKVAKRGQDVALRCDPISGHVSLFWYQQALGQGPEFLTYFQNEAQLDKSGLPSDRFFAERPEGSVSTLKIQRTQQEDSAVYLCASSGGKSYEQYFGPGTRLTVT.

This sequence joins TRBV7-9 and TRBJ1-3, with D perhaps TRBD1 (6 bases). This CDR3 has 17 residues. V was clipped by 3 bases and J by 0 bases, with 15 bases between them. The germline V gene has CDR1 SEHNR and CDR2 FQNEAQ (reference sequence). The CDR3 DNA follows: TGTGCCAGCAGCTTGATACAGGGTGTTCACTCTGGAAACACCATATATTTT. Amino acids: CASSLIQGVHSGNTIYF.

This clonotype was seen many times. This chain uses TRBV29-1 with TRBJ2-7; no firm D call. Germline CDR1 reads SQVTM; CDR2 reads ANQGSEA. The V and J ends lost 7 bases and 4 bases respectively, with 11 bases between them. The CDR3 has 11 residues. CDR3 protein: CSAGEAYEQYF. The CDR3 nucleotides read TGCAGCGCCGGCGAAGCGTACGAGCAGTACTTC.

CDR3 nucleotides: TGCAGCGTTCGGCCCCCGATGATGACTAGCGGGAGTGATGAGCAGTTCTTC. Protein sequence: CSVRPPMMTSGSDEQFF. The chain combines TRBV29-1 with TRBJ2-1, with TRBD2 identical over 12 bases. CDR3 length: 17 amino acids. Germline trimming cut 5 bases from V and 8 bases from J; bases unmatched to any gene: 16. CDR1 is SQVTM and CDR2 is ANQGSEA in the germline V gene.

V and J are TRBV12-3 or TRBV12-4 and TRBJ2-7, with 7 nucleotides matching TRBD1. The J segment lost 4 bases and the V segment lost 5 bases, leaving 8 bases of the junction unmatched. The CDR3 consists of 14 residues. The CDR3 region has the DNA TGTGCCAGCAGTGCTGGGACAGTCGAATACGAGCAGTACTTC. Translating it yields CASSAGTVEYEQYF.

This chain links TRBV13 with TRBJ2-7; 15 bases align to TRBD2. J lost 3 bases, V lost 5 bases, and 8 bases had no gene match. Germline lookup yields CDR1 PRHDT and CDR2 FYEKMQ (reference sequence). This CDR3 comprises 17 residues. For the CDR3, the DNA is TGTGCCAGCAGCCCTGGACTAGCGGGAGGGCCAGGCTACGAGCAGTACTTC. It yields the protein CASSPGLAGGPGYEQYF.

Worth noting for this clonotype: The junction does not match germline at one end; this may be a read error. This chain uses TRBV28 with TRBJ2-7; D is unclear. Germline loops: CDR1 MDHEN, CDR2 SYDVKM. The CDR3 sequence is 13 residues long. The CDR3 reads CGSSLVGAYEQYF. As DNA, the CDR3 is TGTGGCAGCAGTTTGGTCGGAGCCTACGAGCAGTACTTC.

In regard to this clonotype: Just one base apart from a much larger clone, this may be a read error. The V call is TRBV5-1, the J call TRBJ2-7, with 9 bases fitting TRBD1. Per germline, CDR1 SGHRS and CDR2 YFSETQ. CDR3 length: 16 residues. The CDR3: CANSLGPGTGILEQYF. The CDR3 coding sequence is TGCGCCAACAGCTTGGGTCCCGGGACAGGGATCCTCGAGCAGTACTTC.

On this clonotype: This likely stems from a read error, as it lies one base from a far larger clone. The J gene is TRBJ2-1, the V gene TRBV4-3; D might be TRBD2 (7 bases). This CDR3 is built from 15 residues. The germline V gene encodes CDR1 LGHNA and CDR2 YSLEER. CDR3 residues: CASSQDRGAYNEQIF. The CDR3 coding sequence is TGCGCCAGCAGCCAAGATCGGGGGGCCTACAATGAGCAGATCTTC.

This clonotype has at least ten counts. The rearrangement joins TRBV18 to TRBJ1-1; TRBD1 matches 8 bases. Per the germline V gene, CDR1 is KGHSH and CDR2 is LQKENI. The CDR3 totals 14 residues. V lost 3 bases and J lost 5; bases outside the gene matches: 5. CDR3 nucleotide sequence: TGTGCCAGCTCACCCCAGGGGGCGGATACTGAAGCTTTCTTT. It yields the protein CASSPQGADTEAFF.

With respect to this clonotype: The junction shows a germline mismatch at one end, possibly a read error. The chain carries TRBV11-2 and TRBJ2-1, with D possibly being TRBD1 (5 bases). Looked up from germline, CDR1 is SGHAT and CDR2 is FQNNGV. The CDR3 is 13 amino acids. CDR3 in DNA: TGTGCCAGCAGCTTGACAGCTTACAATGAGCAGTCCTTC. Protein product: CASSLTAYNEQSF.

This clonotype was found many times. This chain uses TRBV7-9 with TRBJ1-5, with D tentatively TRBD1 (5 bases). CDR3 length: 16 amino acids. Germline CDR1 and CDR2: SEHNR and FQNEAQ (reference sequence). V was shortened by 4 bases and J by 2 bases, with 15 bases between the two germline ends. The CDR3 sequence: CASSSNQGSGNQPQHF. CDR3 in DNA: TGTGCCAGCAGCTCAAACCAGGGTAGCGGCAATCAGCCCCAGCATTTT.

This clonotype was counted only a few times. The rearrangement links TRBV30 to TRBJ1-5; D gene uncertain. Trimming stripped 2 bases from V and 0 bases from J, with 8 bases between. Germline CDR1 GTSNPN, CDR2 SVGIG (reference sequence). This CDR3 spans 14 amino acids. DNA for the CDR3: TGTGCCTGGAGTTGGACGGGTAGCAATCAGCCCCAGCATTTT. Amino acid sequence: CAWSWTGSNQPQHF.